This T cell receptor beta chain was sequenced during a study of blood T cell repertoires in COVID-19. On the study more broadly: In each case, the material was cDNA or gDNA derived from T cells, B-cell-depleted T cells, or PBMCs.

Participant ages covered 18 to 89 years across about two dozen US areas. Assignments of participants to cohorts depended upon their own reported clinical history. Donors in Cohort 3 who had recovered were those with two negative PCRs, healthcare professional clearance, or resolution of their symptoms. The repertoire was sequenced with immunoSEQ multiplex PCR; TCRdb's copy has only in-frame clones and lacks some. The sample yields roughly 380,000 clones, roughly nine tenths seen once. V shed 7 bases, J shed 5 bases, and the junction held 4 bases outside the gene matches. CDR1 and CDR2 from the germline V gene are LNHDA and SQIVND (reference sequence). CDR3 length equals 12 residues.

The chain couples TRBV19 to TRBJ1-1; TRBD1 agrees at 7 bases. This clonotype was sampled from a woman aged 30 to 39 who had recovered from COVID-19. The specimen was PBMCs or T cells enriched from blood (not recorded which). CDR3 nucleotide sequence: TGTGCCAGTAACAGGGGTCGGACTGAAGCTTTCTTT. Translation gives CASNRGRTEAFF.